This T cell receptor (beta chain) was sequenced in a study of blood T cell repertoires in COVID-19. Using immunoSEQ multiplex PCR, the repertoire was profiled, and TCRdb retains in-frame clones only, with some absent. In the table there are roughly 360,000 clones, around 87% of which are singletons. Germline lookup yields CDR1 MNHEY and CDR2 SVGAGI. This CDR3 spans 12 amino acids. Losses at the gene ends were 9 bases for V and 9 bases for J; bases not matched to a gene: 10. The sequence was obtained from a woman aged 25 to 39 with acute COVID-19. Sequenced input: PBMCs or T cells enriched from blood (not recorded which). The rearrangement links TRBV6-5 to TRBJ1-1, with 7 bases that match TRBD1. CDR3 in DNA: TGTGCCAGTCTCCGGACAGGAGGAAAAGCTTTCTTT. Residues: CASLRTGGKAFF.